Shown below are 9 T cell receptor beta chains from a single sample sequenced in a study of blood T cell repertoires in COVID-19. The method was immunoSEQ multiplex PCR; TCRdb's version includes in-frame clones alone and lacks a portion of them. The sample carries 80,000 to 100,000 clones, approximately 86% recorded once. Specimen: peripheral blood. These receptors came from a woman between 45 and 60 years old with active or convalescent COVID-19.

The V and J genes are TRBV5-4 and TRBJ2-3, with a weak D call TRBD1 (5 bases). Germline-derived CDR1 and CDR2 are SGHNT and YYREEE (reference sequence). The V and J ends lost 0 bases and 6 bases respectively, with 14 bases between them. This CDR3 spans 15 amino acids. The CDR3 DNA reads TGTGCCAGCAGCTTGGAGGGGCCAGTGGGGGATACGCAGTATTTT. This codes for CASSLEGPVGDTQYF.

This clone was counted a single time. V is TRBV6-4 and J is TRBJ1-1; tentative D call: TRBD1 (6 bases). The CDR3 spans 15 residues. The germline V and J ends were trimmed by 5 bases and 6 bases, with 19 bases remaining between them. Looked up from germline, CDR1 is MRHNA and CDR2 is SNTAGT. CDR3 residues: CASSPEQGSFAEAFF. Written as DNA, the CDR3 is TGTGCCAGCAGTCCTGAGCAGGGGTCATTCGCTGAAGCTTTCTTT.

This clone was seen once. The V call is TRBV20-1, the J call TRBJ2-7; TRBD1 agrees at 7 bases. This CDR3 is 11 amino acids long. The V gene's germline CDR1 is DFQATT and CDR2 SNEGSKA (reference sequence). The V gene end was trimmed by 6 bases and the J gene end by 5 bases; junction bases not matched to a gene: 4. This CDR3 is CSARGFNEQYF. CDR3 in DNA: TGCAGTGCCAGGGGGTTTAACGAGCAGTACTTC.

The CDR3 sequence: CASSQQGANTEAFF. CDR3 in DNA: TGTGCCAGCAGCCAACAGGGGGCGAACACTGAAGCTTTCTTT. The rearrangement uses TRBV2 and TRBJ1-1; TRBD1 agrees at 9 bases. CDR1 is SNHLY, CDR2 FYNNEI, per germline. V gave up 6 bases and J gave up 1 base; unmatched junction bases: 3. The CDR3 sequence is 14 residues long. The whole variable domain, remainder taken from reference TRBV2 and TRBJ1-1, is EPEVTQTPSHQVTQMGQEVILRCVPISNHLYFYWYRQILGQKVEFLVSFYNNEISEKSEIFDDQFSVERPDGSNFTLKIRSTKLEDSAMYFCASSQQGANTEAFFGQGTRLTVV.

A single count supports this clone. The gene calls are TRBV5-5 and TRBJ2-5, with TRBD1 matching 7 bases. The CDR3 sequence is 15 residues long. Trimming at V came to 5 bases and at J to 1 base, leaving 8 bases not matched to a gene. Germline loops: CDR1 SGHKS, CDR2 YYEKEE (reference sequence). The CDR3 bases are TGTGCCAGCAGTCGGGACAGACCGGTCCAAGAGACCCAGTACTTC. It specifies CASSRDRPVQETQYF.

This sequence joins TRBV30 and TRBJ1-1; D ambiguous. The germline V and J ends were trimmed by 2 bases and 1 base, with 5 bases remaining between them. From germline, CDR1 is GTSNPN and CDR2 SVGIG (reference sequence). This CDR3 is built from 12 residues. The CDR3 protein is CAWSFGNTEAFF. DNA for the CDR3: TGTGCCTGGAGTTTCGGGAACACTGAAGCTTTCTTT.

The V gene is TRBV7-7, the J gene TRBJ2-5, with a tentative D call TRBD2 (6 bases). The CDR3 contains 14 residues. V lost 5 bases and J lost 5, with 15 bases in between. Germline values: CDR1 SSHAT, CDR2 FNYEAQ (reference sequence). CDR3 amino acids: CASSKDQGGETQYF. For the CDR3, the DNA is TGTGCCAGCAGCAAAGATCAAGGAGGGGAGACCCAGTACTTC. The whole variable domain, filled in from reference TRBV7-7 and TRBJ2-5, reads GAGVSQSPRYKVTKRGQDVTLRCDPISSHATLYWYQQALGQGPEFLTYFNYEAQPDKSGLPSDRFSAERPEGSISTLTIQRTEQRDSAMYRCASSKDQGGETQYFGPGTRLLVL.

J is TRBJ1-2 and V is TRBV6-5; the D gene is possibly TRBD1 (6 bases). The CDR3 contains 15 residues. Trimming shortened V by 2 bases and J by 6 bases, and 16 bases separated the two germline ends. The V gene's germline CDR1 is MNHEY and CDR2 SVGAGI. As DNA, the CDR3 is TGTGCCAGCAGTTACACGGGGGGCCTAGGTGATGGCTACACCTTC. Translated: CASSYTGGLGDGYTF.

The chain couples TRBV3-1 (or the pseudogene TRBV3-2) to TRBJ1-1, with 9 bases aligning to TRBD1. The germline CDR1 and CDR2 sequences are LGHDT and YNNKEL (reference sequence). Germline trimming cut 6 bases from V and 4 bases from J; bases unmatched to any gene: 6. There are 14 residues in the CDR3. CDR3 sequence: CASRRQGGGTEAFF. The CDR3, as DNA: TGTGCCAGCAGACGACAGGGGGGGGGCACTGAAGCTTTCTTT.